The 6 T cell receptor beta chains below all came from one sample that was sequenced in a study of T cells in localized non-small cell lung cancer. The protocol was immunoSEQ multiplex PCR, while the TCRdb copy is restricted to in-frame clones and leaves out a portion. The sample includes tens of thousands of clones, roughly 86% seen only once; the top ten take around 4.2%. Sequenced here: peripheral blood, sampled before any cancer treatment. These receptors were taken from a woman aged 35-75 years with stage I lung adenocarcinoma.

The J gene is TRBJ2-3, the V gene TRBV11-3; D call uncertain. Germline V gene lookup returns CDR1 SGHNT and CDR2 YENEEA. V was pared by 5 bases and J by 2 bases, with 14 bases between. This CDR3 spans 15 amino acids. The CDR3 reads CASSRDVGPTDTQYF. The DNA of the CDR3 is TGTGCCAGCAGCCGCGACGTTGGGCCCACAGATACGCAGTATTTT.

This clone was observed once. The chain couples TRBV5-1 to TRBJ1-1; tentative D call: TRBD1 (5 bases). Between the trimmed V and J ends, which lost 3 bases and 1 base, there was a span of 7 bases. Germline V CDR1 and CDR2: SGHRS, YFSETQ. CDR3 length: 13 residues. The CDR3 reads CASSYRPNTEAFF. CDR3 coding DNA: TGCGCCAGCAGCTACAGGCCGAACACTGAAGCTTTCTTT.

The DNA for the CDR3 is TGTGCCAGCCTTATGTCGGCGAACACTGAAGCTTTCTTT. Translated, it gives CASLMSANTEAFF. The V and J genes are TRBV7-8 and TRBJ1-1; no reliable D call. Germline CDR1 reads SGHVS; CDR2 reads FQNEAQ. V shed 8 bases and J shed 1 base, with 11 bases lying between them. The CDR3 contains 13 residues.

This CDR3 is CASSLGRDPRSTQYF. In DNA form, the CDR3 reads TGTGCCAGCAGCTTAGGCCGGGACCCGAGATCTACGCAGTATTTT. The genes are TRBV7-9 and TRBJ2-3; possibly TRBD1 or TRBD2 for D (5 bases each). The length of the CDR3 is 15 residues. V was cut by 1 base and J by 8 bases, with 16 bases left in between. The V gene's germline CDR1 is SEHNR and CDR2 FQNEAQ (reference sequence).

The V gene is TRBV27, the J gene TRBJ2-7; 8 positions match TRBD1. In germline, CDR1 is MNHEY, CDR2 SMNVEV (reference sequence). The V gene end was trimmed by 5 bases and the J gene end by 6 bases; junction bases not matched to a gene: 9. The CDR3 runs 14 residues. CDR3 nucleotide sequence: TGTGCCAGCAGTCCCCGCGCAGACAGGGGCGAGCAGTACTTC. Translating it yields CASSPRADRGEQYF.

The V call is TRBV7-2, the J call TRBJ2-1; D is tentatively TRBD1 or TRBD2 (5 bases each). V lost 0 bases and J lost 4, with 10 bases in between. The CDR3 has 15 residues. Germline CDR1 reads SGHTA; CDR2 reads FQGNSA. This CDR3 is CASSLASGLYNEQFF. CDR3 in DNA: TGTGCCAGCAGCTTAGCTTCGGGGCTTTACAATGAGCAGTTCTTC. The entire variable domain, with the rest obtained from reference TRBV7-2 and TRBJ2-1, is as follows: GAGVSQSPSNKVTEKGKDVELRCDPISGHTALYWYRQSLGQGLEFLIYFQGNSAPDKSGLPSDRFSAERTGGSVSTLTIQRTQQEDSAVYLCASSLASGLYNEQFFGPGTRLTVL.